The present entry profiles one TCR beta chain with its context. Participants came from 24 US areas, aged about 18 to 95 years. Categorization into cohorts depended on clinical history that participants reported. The ends lost 5 bases at V and 8 bases at J; junction bases unmatched: 9. Germline loops: CDR1 MNHEY, CDR2 SVGAGI. The CDR3 totals 14 residues. This record comes from a study of blood T cell repertoires in COVID-19. Study-wide background: The United States, Italy and Spain supplied acute and convalescent COVID-19 samples. In each case, the material was cDNA or gDNA derived from T cells, B-cell-depleted T cells, or PBMCs.

The data were produced by immunoSEQ multiplex PCR, yet TCRdb's version contains in-frame clones alone and is incomplete. The repertoire has 110,000 to 150,000 clones, about nine tenths of them found once; the top ten carry 11%. Input material: PBMCs or T cells enriched from blood (not recorded which). The sequence derives from a man between 60 and 75 years old who had recovered from COVID-19. The chain joins TRBV6-5 to TRBJ2-1; TRBD2 matches at 7 bases. The CDR3 spells CASSLVAGEDEQFF. DNA of the CDR3: TGTGCCAGCAGTCTGGTGGCGGGAGAAGATGAGCAGTTCTTC.